This is a list of T cell receptor beta chains from one sample in a study of cytomegalovirus exposure and HLA in healthy donors. Only in-frame clones appear in the TCRdb table, and some are missing; sequencing was by immunoSEQ multiplex PCR. The profile shows 150,000 to 200,000 clones, 80% to 90% of them singletons. The sequenced material came from PBMCs. The receptors here all came from a man between 18 and 35 years old in good health and CMV-seropositive. CDR3s include the opening cysteine and the closing phenylalanine or tryptophan. The D gene is left open where the match is weak. The size field is filled for only some rows; it gives once, few, many or a size class.

J gene	V gene	clone size	D gene	CDR3 protein	CDR3 DNA
TRBJ2-1	TRBV5-1	.	TRBD2	CASSNGLAGARSYNEQFF	TGCGCCAGCAGCAACGGACTAGCGGGGGCCCGATCCTACAATGAGCAGTTCTTC
TRBJ2-3	TRBV6-4	.	.	CASSEPGGRSLVTDTQYF	TGTGCCAGCAGCGAGCCGGGGGGCCGGAGTTTGGTCACAGATACGCAGTATTTT
TRBJ1-3	TRBV7-2	.	.	CASSFRSRISGNTIYF	TGTGCCAGCAGCTTCAGGTCCCGGATCTCTGGAAACACCATATATTTT
TRBJ2-1	TRBV7-6	.	TRBD2	CASSEEGLVSYNEQFF	TGTGCCAGCAGCGAGGAGGGACTAGTCTCCTACAATGAGCAGTTCTTC
TRBJ2-2	TRBV9	.	TRBD2	CASSPSGGAPTGELFF	TGTGCCAGCAGCCCCAGCGGGGGGGCCCCCACCGGGGAGCTGTTTTTT
TRBJ2-7	TRBV10-2	.	.	CAIRDTYEQYF	TGCGCCATCCGGGACACCTACGAGCAGTACTTC
TRBJ2-2	TRBV5-8	.	.	CASKSQGLAAGELFF	TGTGCCAGCAAAAGTCAGGGCTTGGCGGCCGGGGAGCTGTTTTTT
TRBJ2-1	TRBV5-1	.	TRBD2	CASRAGTSGGNEQFF	TGCGCCAGCAGAGCCGGGACTAGCGGGGGAAATGAGCAGTTCTTC
TRBJ2-5	TRBV5-1	.	TRBD2	CASSFSRAGEETQYF	TGCGCCAGCAGCTTCAGTCGAGCGGGGGAAGAGACCCAGTACTTC
TRBJ2-5	TRBV7-9	.	.	CASSLETDQETQYF	TGTGCCAGCAGCTTAGAGACAGACCAAGAGACCCAGTACTTC
TRBJ2-7	TRBV19	.	TRBD1	CASNPTGTGFYEQYF	TGTGCCAGTAACCCAACCGGGACAGGGTTCTACGAGCAGTACTTC
TRBJ1-5	TRBV10-3	.	.	CAISEYGTHSNQPQHF	TGTGCCATCAGTGAGTACGGGACTCATAGCAATCAGCCCCAGCATTTT
TRBJ1-6	TRBV30	.	.	CAWSGPGGAAAPLHF	TGTGCCTGGAGTGGCCCCGGGGGGGCGGCCGCACCCCTCCACTTT
TRBJ1-4	TRBV7-2	.	.	CASSLAGGREKLFF	TGTGCCAGCAGCTTAGCGGGGGGTCGGGAAAAACTGTTTTTT
TRBJ1-5	TRBV5-6	few	TRBD1	CASSAKRGQYNQPQHF	TGTGCCAGCAGCGCGAAACGGGGACAGTACAATCAGCCCCAGCATTTT
TRBJ1-1	TRBV14	.	.	CASSQLQFSTEAFF	TGTGCCAGCAGCCAACTACAGTTTTCCACTGAAGCTTTCTTT
TRBJ1-6	TRBV9	.	.	CASSVEDFSPLHF	TGTGCCAGCAGCGTAGAGGACTTTTCACCCCTCCACTTT
TRBJ2-7	TRBV18	.	TRBD2	CASSPAGLADSYEQYF	TGTGCCAGCTCACCAGCCGGACTAGCAGACTCCTACGAGCAGTACTTC
TRBJ1-1	TRBV5-1	few	TRBD1	CASSLAPGTGPGQAFF	TGCGCCAGCAGCTTGGCCCCTGGGACAGGACCAGGTCAAGCTTTCTTT
TRBJ2-3	TRBV4-3	.	.	CASSLRLHPTTDTQYF	TGCGCCAGCAGCCTTAGACTCCACCCCACCACAGATACGCAGTATTTT
TRBJ2-2	TRBV9	.	.	CASSVAGLGELFF	TGTGCCAGCAGCGTAGCGGGTCTGGGGGAGCTGTTTTTT
TRBJ2-5	TRBV6-5	.	TRBD2	CASSFLAGGYQETQYF	TGTGCCAGCAGTTTCCTAGCGGGGGGGTACCAAGAGACCCAGTACTTC
TRBJ1-6	TRBV5-4	.	.	CASSLGRSYNSPLHF	TGTGCCAGCAGCTTGGGTCGCTCCTATAATTCACCCCTCCACTTT
TRBJ2-5	TRBV7-6	.	.	CASSHRRKETQYF	TGTGCCAGCAGCCACAGACGGAAAGAGACCCAGTACTTC
TRBJ1-1	TRBV6-5	.	.	CASSYVPGRVTEAFF	TGTGCCAGCAGTTACGTTCCAGGGAGGGTAACTGAAGCTTTCTTT
TRBJ2-7	TRBV12-5	.	TRBD2	CASGFQTSGASHEQYF	TGTGCTAGTGGTTTCCAAACTAGCGGGGCGTCCCACGAGCAGTACTTC
TRBJ2-5	TRBV12-1	.	.	CASSFALRQVQETQYF	TGTGCCAGCAGCTTTGCCCTTCGACAGGTACAAGAGACCCAGTACTTC
TRBJ1-2	TRBV6-5	.	TRBD1	CASSYSTTGDGYTF	TGTGCCAGCAGTTACTCGACCACAGGGGATGGCTACACCTTC
TRBJ2-7	TRBV4-1	.	.	CASSLRATVTWHEQYF	TGCGCCAGCAGCCTAAGGGCGACAGTCACCTGGCACGAGCAGTACTTC
TRBJ2-7	TRBV10-2	once	.	CASREGATYEQYF	TGCGCCAGCAGGGAGGGAGCCACCTACGAGCAGTACTTC
TRBJ1-1	TRBV5-1	.	.	CASSYGGSPTEAFF	TGCGCCAGCAGCTACGGAGGGAGTCCCACTGAAGCTTTCTTT
TRBJ1-1	TRBV6-5	.	.	CASSNPQPLNTEAFF	TGTGCCAGCAGTAACCCACAGCCCCTGAACACTGAAGCTTTCTTT
TRBJ1-2	TRBV9	.	TRBD1	CASSVDGTGFNYGYTF	TGTGCCAGCAGCGTAGATGGGACAGGGTTTAACTATGGCTACACCTTC
TRBJ2-3	TRBV5-6	once	.	CASSSADTQYF	TGTGCCAGCAGCTCCGCGGATACGCAGTATTTT
TRBJ1-6	TRBV20-1	.	.	CSASAASPLHF	TGCAGTGCTAGCGCCGCGTCACCCCTCCACTTT
TRBJ1-4	TRBV19	few	.	CASSIPRVGEKLFF	TGTGCCAGTAGTATCCCCAGGGTGGGTGAAAAACTGTTTTTT
TRBJ1-1	TRBV29-1	few	TRBD1	CSVRLTGKTEAFF	TGCAGCGTTCGGTTGACAGGGAAGACTGAAGCTTTCTTT
TRBJ1-5	TRBV27	.	.	CASSLSKGYSNQPQHF	TGTGCCAGCAGTTTAAGTAAGGGGTATAGCAATCAGCCCCAGCATTTT
TRBJ1-1	TRBV2	.	.	CASSEGTRAFF	TGTGCCAGCAGTGAAGGGACACGAGCTTTCTTT
TRBJ2-3	TRBV4-3	.	.	CASSQLALADTQYF	TGCGCCAGCAGCCAACTAGCCCTCGCAGATACGCAGTATTTT
TRBJ2-6	TRBV30	.	.	CAWKLAGANVLTF	TGTGCCTGGAAACTAGCTGGGGCCAACGTCCTGACTTTC
TRBJ2-7	TRBV7-6	.	TRBD2	CASSLRLTSGGMDEQYF	TGTGCCAGCAGCTTACGGCTGACTAGCGGGGGGATGGACGAGCAGTACTTC
TRBJ2-1	TRBV7-8	.	TRBD2	CASSFLPAGPFWEQFF	TGTGCCAGCAGCTTCCTCCCAGCGGGGCCTTTTTGGGAGCAGTTCTTC